A single sample is the source of the 30 T cell receptor beta chains below, sequenced in a study of T cells in localized non-small cell lung cancer. Method: immunoSEQ multiplex PCR; TCRdb's copy keeps in-frame clones and lacks some. The table records 50,000 or so clones, 80% of them present only once. The material was PBMCs, obtained before any cancer treatment. The receptors derive from a woman aged 35 to 70 with stage II lung adenocarcinoma.

The V call is TRBV2, the J call TRBJ2-2; 7 nucleotides line up with TRBD1. There are 15 residues in the CDR3. Germline CDR1 reads SNHLY; CDR2 reads FYNNEI. With V trimmed by 6 bases and J by 0 bases, 4 bases remained unmatched. CDR3 in DNA: TGTGCCAGCAGCCGGGACAGAGCGAACACCGGGGAGCTGTTTTTT. Translation: CASSRDRANTGELFF.

The genes are TRBV5-4 and TRBJ1-1; D call uncertain. Trimming removed 4 bases at V and 3 bases at J, with 19 bases between. The CDR3 has 16 amino acids. Germline V CDR1 and CDR2: SGHNT, YYREEE (reference sequence). The CDR3 DNA reads as TGTGCCAGCAGCCCTGACAAGGTATTTTCTCACACTGAAGCTTTCTTT. The encoded protein is CASSPDKVFSHTEAFF. Drawing the rest from reference TRBV5-4 and TRBJ1-1, the complete variable domain is ETGVTQSPTHLIKTRGQQVTLRCSSQSGHNTVSWYQQALGQGPQFIFQYYREEENGRGNFPPRFSGLQFPNYSSELNVNALELDDSALYLCASSPDKVFSHTEAFFGQGTRLTVV.

The V call is TRBV6-5, the J call TRBJ1-6, with 7 bases aligning to TRBD1. V was pared by 6 bases and J by 11 bases, with 4 bases of the junction left unmatched. The CDR3 sequence is 12 residues long. The germline V gene encodes CDR1 MNHEY and CDR2 SVGAGI. CDR3 nucleotides: TGTGCCAGCAGGTACAGGGGTGCACCCCTCCACTTT. This encodes CASRYRGAPLHF.

This clone has a single count. This sequence joins TRBV7-6 and TRBJ1-4; tentatively, D is TRBD1 (5 bases). The CDR3 spans 17 residues. Trimming stripped 1 base from V and 7 bases from J, with 19 bases between. Germline CDR1 and CDR2: SGHVS and FNYEAQ. CDR3: CASSLGRQRAWVEKLFF. CDR3 nucleotide sequence: TGTGCCAGCAGCTTAGGGAGACAGAGGGCCTGGGTTGAAAAACTGTTTTTT.

The chain uses TRBV27 and TRBJ1-1; D is undetermined. The germline CDR1 and CDR2 sequences are MNHEY and SMNVEV (reference sequence). The length of the CDR3 is 14 residues. The V end lost 3 bases, the J end lost 0 bases, and 8 bases lay between the germline ends. In DNA form, the CDR3 reads TGTGCCAGCAGTTTGCAGTTGATGAACACTGAAGCTTTCTTT. Its translation: CASSLQLMNTEAFF.

This clone has just one count. The V and J genes are TRBV30 and TRBJ2-5; D gene uncertain. Germline loops: CDR1 GTSNPN, CDR2 SVGIG (reference sequence). The CDR3 covers 15 residues. V lost 0 bases and J 4 bases, leaving 15 bases between the germline ends. This CDR3 reads CAWSVRGWERETQYF. CDR3 DNA sequence: TGTGCCTGGAGTGTACGAGGTTGGGAACGAGAGACCCAGTACTTC.

This clone was seen once. CDR3 sequence (DNA): TGTGCCAGCAGTTTAGGGCCAGCCGAAAAACTGTTTTTT. It codes for CASSLGPAEKLFF. This sequence joins TRBV6-5 and TRBJ1-4, with no clear D. Germline CDR1 is MNHEY and CDR2 is SVGAGI. The ends were cut back, 4 bases at V and 8 bases at J, with 11 bases in the middle. The CDR3 covers 13 residues.

The chain joins TRBV5-1 to TRBJ1-1; D remains ambiguous. V lost 0 bases to trimming and J lost 1 base, with 10 bases between them. Germline CDR1 is SGHRS and CDR2 is YFSETQ. CDR3 length: 15 residues. CDR3 sequence (DNA): TGCGCCAGCAGCTTGGTAGCTGCAGGGAACACTGAAGCTTTCTTT. It yields the protein CASSLVAAGNTEAFF.

This clone has only a few counts. The chain recombines TRBV27 with TRBJ1-2; D gene unclear. V lost 0 bases, J lost 2 bases, and 10 bases lay in between. This CDR3 is built from 15 residues. From germline, CDR1 is MNHEY and CDR2 SMNVEV (reference sequence). CDR3 DNA: TGTGCCAGCAGTTTATCGTACGGAAACAACTATGGCTACACCTTC. Protein product: CASSLSYGNNYGYTF.

CDR3 in DNA: TGTGCCAGCAGCTTAGAAAGTCCCTGGCTTGAAGCTTTCTTT. Translated, it gives CASSLESPWLEAFF. J is TRBJ1-1 and V is TRBV7-2; D remains unclear. Germline CDR1 and CDR2: SGHTA and FQGNSA. The CDR3 has 14 amino acids. V was pared by 1 base and J by 7 bases, with 13 bases between.

The chain links TRBV30 to TRBJ1-2; D is undetermined. Germline V lookup: CDR1 GTSNPN, CDR2 SVGIG (reference sequence). The V gene lost 2 bases and the J gene lost 5 bases, with 6 bases spanning the gap. The CDR3 spans 11 residues. In DNA form, the CDR3 reads TGTGCCTGGAGTAAAGGGTATGGCTACACCTTC. Translating it yields CAWSKGYGYTF.

This clone was counted a single time. The CDR3 DNA is TGTGCCACCGTACCCCTCGCGGTCGTGGGCAGGAAAATGAACACTGAAGCTTTCTTT. Amino acids: CATVPLAVVGRKMNTEAFF. V and J are TRBV14 and TRBJ1-1; D remains ambiguous. The CDR3 loop spans 19 amino acids. Trimming pared 10 bases from V and 0 bases from J, leaving 30 bases between. CDR1 and CDR2 (germline): SGHDN, FVKESK.

This clone has only one observation. The chain joins TRBV5-4 to TRBJ2-2; TRBD1 is a possible D gene (6 bases). The CDR3 has 16 residues. With 4 bases removed from V and 7 bases from J, the gap between germline ends came to 20 bases. Looked up from germline, CDR1 is SGHNT and CDR2 is YYREEE (reference sequence). The DNA of the CDR3 is TGTGCCAGCAGCGCACAGGGACGGGCTTCAGTCGGGGAGCTGTTTTTT. This encodes CASSAQGRASVGELFF.

The chain links TRBV5-8 to TRBJ2-5; 8 bases match TRBD1. There are 16 residues in the CDR3. Losses at the gene ends were 7 bases for V and 2 bases for J; bases not matched to a gene: 13. Germline V CDR1 and CDR2: SGHTS, YDEGEE. The CDR3 DNA sequence: TGTGCCAGCGACGTAGCGGAGACAGGGGTTCAAGAGACCCAGTACTTC. Translation: CASDVAETGVQETQYF.

The chain combines TRBV9 with TRBJ1-3; the D gene is possibly TRBD1 (6 bases). This CDR3 contains 16 residues. V shed 0 bases and J shed 2 bases, with 12 bases lying between them. CDR1 is SGDLS, CDR2 YYNGEE, per germline. The CDR3 DNA is TGTGCCAGCAGCGTAGGAAGAACAGGGACTGGAAACACCATATATTTT. It is translated as CASSVGRTGTGNTIYF.

The chain carries TRBV7-6 and TRBJ1-3; 8 bases map to TRBD1. Germline V CDR1 and CDR2: SGHVS, FNYEAQ. There are 16 residues in the CDR3. V was pared by 1 base and J by 0 bases, with 2 bases of the junction left unmatched. CDR3 sequence: CASSLDRGISGNTIYF. DNA of the CDR3: TGTGCCAGCAGCTTAGACAGGGGGATCTCTGGAAACACCATATATTTT.

The CDR3 DNA sequence: TGTGCCAGCTCACCAGGTGAGACCTATGGCTACACCTTC. It specifies CASSPGETYGYTF. The V gene is TRBV18, the J gene TRBJ1-2; no definite D call. The CDR3 sequence is 13 residues long. V lost 2 bases and J lost 4, with 8 bases in between. Germline CDR1 KGHSH, CDR2 LQKENI. The full variable domain, completed using reference TRBV18 and TRBJ1-2, is NAGVMQNPRHLVRRRGQEARLRCSPMKGHSHVYWYRQLPEEGLKFMVYLQKENIIDESGMPKERFSAEFPKEGPSILRIQQVVRGDSAAYFCASSPGETYGYTFGSGTRLTVV.

This clone appeared a single time. The chain uses TRBV5-1 and TRBJ2-3, with 9 bases aligning to TRBD2. The germline CDR1 and CDR2 sequences are SGHRS and YFSETQ. This CDR3 contains 15 residues. Unmatched junction bases numbered 6, after V lost 4 bases and J lost 3 bases. The CDR3 nucleotides read TGCGCCAGCAGCGTTAGCGGGGGAAAAACAGATACGCAGTATTTT. The encoded protein is CASSVSGGKTDTQYF.

The genes are TRBV5-1 and TRBJ2-2, with TRBD2 identical over 10 bases. The CDR3 consists of 16 residues. Germline CDR1 is SGHRS and CDR2 is YFSETQ. J was trimmed by 4 bases and V by 0 bases; bases with no gene match: 3. The CDR3, as DNA: TGCGCCAGCAGCTTGGGACTAGCGGGCCTCACCGGGGAGCTGTTTTTT. This codes for CASSLGLAGLTGELFF.

This clone was found a few times. The rearrangement links TRBV28 to TRBJ2-7, with D perhaps being TRBD1 or TRBD2 (5 bases each). Trimming removed 6 bases from V and 6 bases from J, with 9 bases in between. The CDR3 runs to 11 residues. The V gene's germline CDR1 is MDHEN and CDR2 SYDVKM. The CDR3: CASRGTFEQYF. The CDR3 bases are TGTGCCAGCAGGGGGACCTTCGAGCAGTACTTC.

The chain is built from TRBV30 and TRBJ1-1, with D maybe TRBD1 (5 bases). Per germline, CDR1 GTSNPN and CDR2 SVGIG (reference sequence). The germline V and J ends were trimmed by 3 bases and 5 bases, with 13 bases remaining between them. The CDR3 has 13 residues. CDR3 amino acids: CAWRIQGGTEAFF. CDR3 coding DNA: TGTGCCTGGAGGATCCAGGGCGGAACTGAAGCTTTCTTT.

The V and J genes are TRBV7-9 and TRBJ1-1; D uncertain. The CDR3 has 14 residues. Trimming cost V 0 bases and J 4 bases, with 9 bases left between them. CDR1 is SEHNR, CDR2 FQNEAQ, per germline (reference sequence). The CDR3 sequence: CASSLAGAGTEAFF. CDR3 nucleotide sequence: TGTGCCAGCAGCTTAGCAGGCGCCGGCACTGAAGCTTTCTTT.

The chain joins TRBV10-3 to TRBJ2-3; 9 nucleotides line up with TRBD1. Unmatched junction bases numbered 8, after V lost 0 bases and J lost 4 bases. CDR1 is ENHRY, CDR2 SYGVKD, per germline. The CDR3 spans 17 residues. CDR3 sequence (DNA): TGTGCCATCAGTGAGTCGTTGGGACAGGGTGCCTCAGATACGCAGTATTTT. Its translation is CAISESLGQGASDTQYF.

This clone was seen a few times. This chain connects TRBV7-3 to TRBJ2-3; 11 bases are a match to TRBD2. This CDR3 is 15 amino acids long. The V segment lost 4 bases and the J segment 8 bases; nucleotides outside the gene matches: 8. Germline V lookup: CDR1 SGHTA, CDR2 FQGTGA. The CDR3: CASSSIAGGSATQYF. CDR3 bases: TGTGCCAGCAGCTCGATAGCGGGGGGGAGCGCTACGCAGTATTTT.

The J gene is TRBJ1-1, the V gene TRBV7-6, with D maybe TRBD1 (5 bases). Germline assignment: CDR1 SGHVS and CDR2 FNYEAQ. Between the trimmed V and J ends, which lost 2 bases and 3 bases, there was a span of 10 bases. This CDR3 has 14 amino acids. The CDR3 is CASSLTPGDTEAFF. The CDR3 nucleotides read TGTGCCAGCAGCTTAACACCGGGGGACACTGAAGCTTTCTTT.

The chain has TRBV7-2 and TRBJ2-1; weak D call: TRBD1 (6 bases). The CDR3 spans 14 residues. V shed 6 bases and J shed 2 bases, with 11 bases lying between them. Germline CDR1 reads SGHTA; CDR2 reads FQGNSA. The CDR3 sequence: CASSSPGAYNEQFF. Written as DNA, the CDR3 is TGTGCCAGCAGTTCCCCAGGGGCCTACAATGAGCAGTTCTTC.

The CDR3 DNA reads as TGTGCCAGCAGTGTTTGGGGGAAGGACGAAAAACTGTTTTTT. Protein: CASSVWGKDEKLFF. The V and J genes are TRBV25-1 and TRBJ1-4; D possibly corresponds to TRBD1 (5 bases). Trimming took 4 bases from V and 8 from J, leaving 14 bases between them. The CDR3 extends over 14 amino acids. CDR1 and CDR2 from the germline V gene are MGHDK and SYGVNS.

The chain employs TRBV19 and TRBJ1-4; 8 positions match TRBD1. V lost 6 bases and J lost 4; bases outside the gene matches: 7. CDR3 size: 15 residues. Per the germline V gene, CDR1 is LNHDA and CDR2 is SQIVND (reference sequence). CDR3 loop: CASSRTGLSNEKLFF. DNA of the CDR3: TGTGCCAGTAGCAGGACAGGGTTGAGTAATGAAAAACTGTTTTTT.

The gene calls are TRBV18 and TRBJ2-3; D unresolved. Between the trimmed V and J ends, which lost 2 bases and 2 bases, there was a span of 5 bases. Germline V gives CDR1 KGHSH, CDR2 LQKENI. This CDR3 has 13 residues. The CDR3 bases are TGTGCCAGCTCACCAATTGACACAGATACGCAGTATTTT. Translation gives CASSPIDTDTQYF.

This sequence joins TRBV4-3 and TRBJ2-2, with D unresolved. The length of the CDR3 is 15 residues. From germline, CDR1 is LGHNA and CDR2 YSLEER. Trimming cost V 2 bases and J 7 bases, with 14 bases left between them. The CDR3 DNA is TGCGCCAGCAGCCAACTTCAGAGCCTTCGCGGGGAGCTGTTTTTT. It codes for CASSQLQSLRGELFF.